This T cell receptor beta chain was observed in a study of identical twins. Notes on the study in general: For cord blood, abundant beta clonotypes had fewer insertions, unlike memory repertoires, which showed none. Conclusions came from cross-sectional statistical analysis, not from following the same donors. Sequences that were out-of-frame, alpha and twin-shared displayed an excess of low generation probability.

The V gene's germline CDR1 is ENHRY and CDR2 SYGVKD. The CDR3 sequence is 16 residues long. Trimming cost V 0 bases and J 0 bases, with 9 bases left between them. Carrying unique molecular identifiers, the cDNA also gained a universal primer site through template switching. MiXCR was run by TCRdb on the 5' RACE reads, yielding one entry per CDR3 protein. This sample has roughly 1,500,000 distinct CDR3 sequences, with about 30% found just once. This clonotype was detected a few times. Antigen unknown. This clonotype originated in a newborn girl in good health. V and J are TRBV10-3 and TRBJ2-1; D might be TRBD2 (5 bases). Specimen: cord blood. The CDR3 bases are TGTGCCATCAGTGAGTCGGGGAGTCCCTCCTACAATGAGCAGTTCTTC. Its protein is CAISESGSPSYNEQFF.